This entry lists 25 T cell receptor beta chains sequenced from one sample in a study of blood T cell repertoires in COVID-19. Data came from immunoSEQ multiplex PCR; TCRdb stores just in-frame clones and leaves some out. The repertoire consists of under 200,000 clones, with 80% to 85% occurring once and the leading ten covering more than 14%. The sequenced material came from peripheral blood. These receptors came from a woman aged 65 to 85 with COVID-19, enrolled during active disease.

The V gene is TRBV12-3 or TRBV12-4, the J gene TRBJ1-2; TRBD1 matches at 9 bases. This CDR3 spans 13 amino acids. V was pared by 5 bases and J by 6 bases, with 4 bases of the junction left unmatched. The CDR3 region is CASSPTGGDGYTF. CDR3 bases: TGTGCCAGCAGTCCGACAGGGGGGGATGGCTACACCTTC.

The chain employs TRBV14 and TRBJ2-3; 8 bases are a match to TRBD2. The germline V gene encodes CDR1 SGHDN and CDR2 FVKESK. The CDR3 is made up of 17 amino acids. The V and J ends lost 1 base and 4 bases, in that order; junction bases with no gene match: 10. The CDR3 here is CASSQVSAGGGADTQYF. For the CDR3, the DNA is TGTGCCAGCAGCCAAGTTTCCGCGGGGGGAGGGGCAGATACGCAGTATTTT.

The J gene is TRBJ1-2, the V gene TRBV7-2; 10 positions agree with TRBD1. The CDR3 runs to 18 residues. Germline CDR1 reads SGHTA; CDR2 reads FQGNSA. J was trimmed by 5 bases and V by 5 bases; bases with no gene match: 17. The DNA for the CDR3 is TGTGCCAGCAGCACGATTGAGGGGGGACAGGGGATAAAGTATGGCTACACCTTC. This gives the protein CASSTIEGGQGIKYGYTF.

V is TRBV3-1 (or the pseudogene TRBV3-2) and J is TRBJ1-1, with D perhaps matching TRBD1 (5 bases). The CDR3 consists of 14 residues. The V and J ends lost 6 bases and 4 bases respectively, with 15 bases between them. Looked up from germline, CDR1 is LGHDT and CDR2 is YNNKEL (reference sequence). For the CDR3, the DNA is TGTGCCAGCAGTAGGTCGGGGGAAGGCACTGAAGCTTTCTTT. Its translation: CASSRSGEGTEAFF.

The V and J genes are TRBV5-1 and TRBJ1-6; D unclear. Germline V gene sequence: CDR1 SGHRS, CDR2 YFSETQ. The CDR3 sequence is 17 residues long. Between the trimmed V and J ends, which lost 4 bases and 0 bases, there was a span of 14 bases. The CDR3 sequence is CASSPRGMSSYNSPLHF. CDR3 in DNA: TGCGCCAGCAGCCCGCGAGGGATGAGCTCCTATAATTCACCCCTCCACTTT.

The V gene is TRBV6-2 or TRBV6-3, the J gene TRBJ2-7; 9 nucleotides agree with TRBD1. With V trimmed by 2 bases and J by 0 bases, 5 bases remained unmatched. The CDR3 runs to 16 residues. Germline CDR1 and CDR2: MNHEY and SVGEGT. CDR3 amino acids: CASSYPSTGGSYEQYV. The CDR3 DNA reads as TGTGCCAGCAGTTACCCTTCGACAGGGGGCTCCTACGAGCAGTACGTC.

The V and J genes are TRBV12-3 or TRBV12-4 and TRBJ1-2, with D possibly being TRBD1 (6 bases). Trimming took off 6 bases at V and 4 bases at J, with 12 bases between the two ends. This CDR3 has 13 amino acids. In nucleotides, the CDR3 is TGTGCCAGCAGGGAGACAGGTTCCTATGGCTACACCTTC. Protein: CASRETGSYGYTF.

V is TRBV5-4 and J is TRBJ1-1; D is unresolved. This CDR3 is 16 amino acids long. Germline V gives CDR1 SGHNT, CDR2 YYREEE (reference sequence). V was cut by 0 bases and J by 4 bases, with 16 bases left in between. Written as DNA, the CDR3 is TGTGCCAGCAGCTTGGTTGGCCGCCCTCCAGGCACTGAAGCTTTCTTT. This translates into CASSLVGRPPGTEAFF.

The rearrangement links TRBV5-1 to TRBJ2-1; 10 bases are shared with TRBD2. Trimming took 4 bases from V and 9 from J; bases not matched to a gene: 7. From germline, CDR1 is SGHRS and CDR2 YFSETQ. The CDR3 covers 14 residues. The CDR3 reads CASSLGTSASEQFF. As DNA, the CDR3 is TGCGCCAGCAGCCTCGGGACTAGCGCTAGTGAGCAGTTCTTC.

This clone appeared once. The chain employs TRBV7-8 and TRBJ1-2, with TRBD1 identical over 11 bases. This CDR3 comprises 17 residues. Unmatched junction bases numbered 10, after V lost 5 bases and J lost 2 bases. CDR1 SGHVS and CDR2 FQNEAQ come from the germline V gene. CDR3 region: CASSLGQGASPNYGYTF. The CDR3 DNA reads TGTGCCAGCAGCCTCGGACAGGGGGCGAGCCCCAACTATGGCTACACCTTC.

The V call is TRBV5-1, the J call TRBJ1-6; D remains unclear. The CDR3 extends over 15 amino acids. The ends were cut back, 0 bases at V and 3 bases at J, with 7 bases in the middle. CDR1 SGHRS and CDR2 YFSETQ come from the germline V gene. CDR3 region: CASSLATDYNSPLHF. The CDR3 nucleotides are TGCGCCAGCAGCTTGGCCACTGACTATAATTCACCCCTCCACTTT.

The V and J genes are TRBV2 and TRBJ2-1, with D perhaps matching TRBD1 (6 bases). The V gene lost 3 bases and the J gene lost 4 bases, with 7 bases spanning the gap. Germline values: CDR1 SNHLY, CDR2 FYNNEI. This CDR3 comprises 13 residues. The DNA for the CDR3 is TGTGCCAGCAGTGACCAGGGGTACAATGAGCAGTTCTTC. Amino acids: CASSDQGYNEQFF.

This rearrangement joins TRBV9 to TRBJ2-1; 9 bases agree with TRBD1. CDR1 SGDLS and CDR2 YYNGEE come from the germline V gene. J was trimmed by 7 bases and V by 4 bases; bases with no gene match: 18. CDR3 length equals 18 residues. In nucleotides, the CDR3 is TGTGCCAGCAGCATACGGTTACAGGGGGCTAATTATGGTAATGAGCAGTTCTTC. It encodes CASSIRLQGANYGNEQFF.

The rearrangement uses TRBV30 and TRBJ1-5; maybe TRBD1 (5 bases). The CDR3 is 13 residues long. Germline V gives CDR1 GTSNPN, CDR2 SVGIG (reference sequence). V was shortened by 1 base and J by 5 bases, with 9 bases between the two germline ends. CDR3 sequence: CAWSAGDHQPQHF. CDR3 coding DNA: TGTGCCTGGAGTGCGGGGGATCATCAGCCCCAGCATTTT.

This clone was seen only a few times. The V and J genes are TRBV6-1 and TRBJ1-5; D not certain. Trimming took 3 bases from V and 16 from J, leaving 16 bases between them. The CDR3 consists of 12 residues. Germline values: CDR1 MNHNS, CDR2 SASEGT. The CDR3 loop reads CASSEGGGHNHF. CDR3 sequence (DNA): TGTGCCAGCAGTGAGGGAGGAGGGCATAACCATTTT.

The rearrangement joins TRBV2 to TRBJ2-1; D call uncertain. Germline-derived CDR1 and CDR2 are SNHLY and FYNNEI. The CDR3 totals 17 residues. The V gene lost 2 bases and the J gene lost 0 bases, with 14 bases spanning the gap. The CDR3 loop is CASSETRSPLSYNEQFF. DNA for the CDR3: TGTGCCAGCAGTGAAACGCGGAGCCCTCTCTCCTACAATGAGCAGTTCTTC.

V and J are TRBV28 and TRBJ2-1, with unresolved D. Deletions cut 2 bases from V and 4 bases from J, with 9 bases between. CDR1 is MDHEN, CDR2 SYDVKM, per germline. This CDR3 region has 14 residues. As DNA, the CDR3 is TGTGCCAGCAGTTTACGAAACTTTTACAATGAGCAGTTCTTC. Residues: CASSLRNFYNEQFF. Complete variable domain (other parts from reference TRBV28 and TRBJ2-1): DVKVTQSSRYLVKRTGEKVFLECVQDMDHENMFWYRQDPGLGLRLIYFSYDVKMKEKGDIPEGYSVSREKKERFSLILESASTNQTSMYLCASSLRNFYNEQFFGPGTRLTVL.

The rearrangement joins TRBV9 to TRBJ2-1; D is unresolved. Germline V gene sequence: CDR1 SGDLS, CDR2 YYNGEE. The CDR3 is made up of 16 amino acids. Trimming shortened V by 4 bases and J by 3 bases, and 17 bases separated the two germline ends. DNA of the CDR3: TGTGCCAGCAGCCCGAGAGACCAGGCTTTCTACAATGAGCAGTTCTTC. Encoded protein: CASSPRDQAFYNEQFF.

The genes are TRBV5-6 and TRBJ2-7; a weak D match, TRBD1 (5 bases). V was trimmed by 4 bases and J by 3 bases, leaving 14 bases between them. The CDR3 is made up of 14 amino acids. Germline lookup yields CDR1 SGHDT and CDR2 YYEEEE. CDR3 sequence: CASSDGGAGYEQYF. CDR3 DNA sequence: TGTGCCAGCAGCGACGGTGGGGCAGGCTACGAGCAGTACTTC.

The chain is built from TRBV19 and TRBJ2-2; possible D gene TRBD1, 5 bases. The CDR3 runs 18 residues. V was cut by 0 bases and J by 6 bases, with 20 bases left in between. The germline CDR1 and CDR2 sequences are LNHDA and SQIVND (reference sequence). CDR3 in amino acids: CASSIDMQGISEPGELFF. The CDR3 DNA reads TGTGCCAGTAGTATAGATATGCAGGGTATCAGCGAGCCCGGGGAGCTGTTTTTT. Looking up the rest from reference TRBV19 and TRBJ2-2 gives the full variable domain: DGGITQSPKYLFRKEGQNVTLSCEQNLNHDAMYWYRQDPGQGLRLIYYSQIVNDFQKGDIAEGYSVSREKKESFPLTVTSAQKNPTAFYLCASSIDMQGISEPGELFFGEGSRLTVL.

The chain recombines TRBV18 with TRBJ2-5; D is perhaps TRBD1 (7 bases). Trimming shortened V by 0 bases and J by 7 bases, and 15 bases separated the two germline ends. In germline, CDR1 is KGHSH, CDR2 LQKENI. CDR3 length: 15 amino acids. CDR3 in DNA: TGTGCCAGCTCACCACCGGGGGGACAGCTACTGACCCAGTACTTC. Protein: CASSPPGGQLLTQYF.

J is TRBJ2-7 and V is TRBV19, with a possible D match to TRBD1 (5 bases). The CDR3 is 14 residues long. Trimming removed 7 bases from V and 1 base from J, with 14 bases in between. The germline V gene encodes CDR1 LNHDA and CDR2 SQIVND (reference sequence). The CDR3 region is CASTLWGTSYEQYV. CDR3 nucleotides: TGTGCCAGTACCCTCTGGGGCACTTCCTACGAGCAGTACGTC.

The chain couples TRBV18 to TRBJ1-2; D might be TRBD1 (5 bases). The V gene lost 5 bases and the J gene lost 2 bases, with 18 bases spanning the gap. The CDR3 extends over 16 amino acids. The germline V gene has CDR1 KGHSH and CDR2 LQKENI. This chain's CDR3 is CASSSQETALNYGYTF. In DNA form, the CDR3 reads TGTGCCAGCTCATCACAAGAGACAGCCCTCAACTATGGCTACACCTTC.

J is TRBJ2-7 and V is TRBV6-5; 10 bases are shared with TRBD1. This CDR3 has 14 residues. Germline CDR1 MNHEY, CDR2 SVGAGI. The ends lost 4 bases at V and 3 bases at J; junction bases unmatched: 3. CDR3 protein: CASSFGQGGYEQYF. CDR3 coding DNA: TGTGCCAGCAGTTTCGGACAGGGGGGCTACGAGCAGTACTTC.

The V gene is TRBV28, the J gene TRBJ1-5; possible D gene TRBD1, 6 bases. The V and J ends lost 8 bases and 5 bases respectively, with 10 bases between them. The CDR3 contains 12 residues. Per germline, CDR1 MDHEN and CDR2 SYDVKM. The CDR3 protein is CASGTGYQPQHF. In DNA form, the CDR3 reads TGTGCCAGCGGTACAGGGTATCAGCCCCAGCATTTT.